One T cell receptor beta chain is described in this entry. Its recognized antigen is unknown. The CDR3 end falls 3 residues outside the read, so it is completed with the germline J gene. CDR1 and CDR2 were assigned from the germline V gene as SGHRS and YFSETQ. Ends trimmed: V by 0 bases, J by 5 bases; bases unmatched to a gene: 3. Spanning cysteine to phenylalanine, the CDR3 consists of 14 amino acids. Shown are 33 bases from within the CDR3, in frame from base 1. Every participant had a single incident cervical HPV16 infection, and prevalent HPV16 infections were excluded. Cervical HPV DNA was detected by MY09/MY11 PCR and genotyped by dot-blot hybridization. Roughly 15 mL of heparinized blood was centrifuged, after which the buffy coat was aliquoted, frozen at -30 degrees C, and then stored at -80 degrees C. Genomic DNA was extracted from buffy coat specimens using QIAGEN kits. This specimen comes from a study of T cells in women clearing cervical HPV infection listed by TCRdb under 2018. Background on the whole study: The cases were about two dozen women with histologically confirmed HPV16-related CIN3 or worse, and 2 of those women had invasive cancers. Nested within Costa Rica's Guanacaste HPV Natural History Study, an exploratory proof-of-principle case-control study compared TCR repertoires across cervical HPV16 outcomes. Blood from cases was collected at the visit where the lesion was first found, while blood from controls was collected once the infection could no longer be detected. The 20 to 25 controls were women who cleared a single incident HPV16 infection within 12 months without developing precancer or cancer. The parent cohort enrolled roughly 9,600 women aged 18 or older in Guanacaste, Costa Rica, during about 1992 to 1995 and followed them for less than 8 years. Quality controls consisted of five blinded duplicates per group, for a total of around 60 samples made up of roughly 50 participants and ten or so replicates. Since HLA typing was available for only a few women, HLA type could not be ruled out as a confounder. For cases, the median interval between lesion detection and blood sampling was more than 130 days, with an interquartile range of roughly 90 to 230 days. Median age was roughly 35 years in cases versus approximately 37 in controls, and baseline characteristics did not differ significantly. Cases and controls were matched on age within five years and on year of sample collection.

The full study reports these points: Significantly higher TCR repertoire richness was observed in CIN3+ cases than in controls across sequencing depths, whereas no difference in evenness was found. T-cell numbers per sample were unknown, so richness differences could reflect varying T-cell content rather than repertoire biology. Random forest classifiers combining richness and V gene abundances distinguished cases from controls with an estimated AUC of approximately 0.83. Whether associations preceded infection or resulted from infection could not be shown with the cross-sectional design, and effector/memory subsets and HPV-specific T cells were not isolated. Cases had lower TRBV6-7 relative abundance than controls (approximately 0.11% versus 0.16%; Bonferroni P = 0.0008).

TCR beta CDR3 regions were amplified by multiplex PCR using the immunoSEQ assay from an average of approximately 1,200 ng genomic DNA per sample. The assay corrected primer bias using a complete synthetic TCR repertoire to establish an amplification baseline. The amplicons were sequenced on the Illumina platform. On the study's bioinformatics: Sequences were error-corrected by clustering with frequency ratios and a modified nearest-neighbor algorithm, then analyzed in the immunoSEQ Analyzer with IMGT gene definitions. At each rarefaction depth, TCR richness and evenness were averaged across 20 rarefaction repeats, and any sample with fewer sequences than the depth was left out. Wilcoxon rank sum tests with FDR correction were used to compare relative abundances of V, D and J genes between the groups. For the blinded duplicates, the intraclass correlation was around 95% for TCR richness and averaged 76.4% across about 66 gene segments. TCRdb stores this immuneACCESS table with in-frame sequences only. Part of the clones is absent; in the studies checked, under half of the shortfall reflects unresolved V genes, and no reason is known for the rest. The DNA was the basis for D and trimming; V, J and clone size are from that table. This sample's clone table shows more than 25,000 clones. The top ten hold over 8.5% of the sample.

This TCR derives from a woman between 18 and 75 years old with a cervical HPV16 infection that either progressed to CIN3+ or cleared (not recorded which). The chain couples TRBV5-1 to TRBJ2-5; 8 junctional bases match TRBD2. The sequenced sample consisted of blood buffy coat. The CDR3 bases that were read are TGCGCCAGCAGCTTGGCCTCGGGGGGGGAGACC. Translation gives CASSLASGGET. The whole CDR3 protein is CASSLASGGETQYF.